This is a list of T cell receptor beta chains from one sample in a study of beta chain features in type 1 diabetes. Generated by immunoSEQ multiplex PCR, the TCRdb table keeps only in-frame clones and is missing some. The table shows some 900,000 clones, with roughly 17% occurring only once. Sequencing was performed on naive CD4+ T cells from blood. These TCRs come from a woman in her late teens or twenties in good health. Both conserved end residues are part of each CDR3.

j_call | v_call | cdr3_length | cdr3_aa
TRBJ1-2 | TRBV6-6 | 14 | CASSSQGEREAGTF
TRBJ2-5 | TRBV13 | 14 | CASSLVGPLREKYF
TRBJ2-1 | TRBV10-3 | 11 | CAISVGDEQFF
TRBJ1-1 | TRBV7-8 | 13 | CASSLTGRTEAFF
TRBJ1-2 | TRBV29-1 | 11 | CSVGQNYGYTF
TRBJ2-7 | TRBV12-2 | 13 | CASRLGGAYEQYF
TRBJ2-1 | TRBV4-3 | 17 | CASSQDGEYLAVDEQFF
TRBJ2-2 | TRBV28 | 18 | CASSPTHGGLANTGELFF
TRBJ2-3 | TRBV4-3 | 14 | CASSQDPSGVTQYF
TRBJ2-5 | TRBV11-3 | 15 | CASSPRGAGKETQYF
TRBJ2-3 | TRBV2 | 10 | CASSENTQYF
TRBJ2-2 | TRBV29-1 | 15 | CSVEGRAGGTGELFF
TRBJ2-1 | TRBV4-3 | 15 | CASSQGSLDYNEQFF
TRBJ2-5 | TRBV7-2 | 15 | CASSLVSSGEETQYF
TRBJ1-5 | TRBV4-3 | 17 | CASSQDRGGALWQPQHF
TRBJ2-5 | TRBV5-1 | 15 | CASSFRDNRKETQYF
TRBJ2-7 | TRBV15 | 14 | CATSRTSGSYEQYF
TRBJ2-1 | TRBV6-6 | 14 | CASSYSIGYNEQFF
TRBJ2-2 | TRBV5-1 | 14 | CASTEDSHTGELFF
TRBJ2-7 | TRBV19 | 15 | CASSIGTLPAYEQYF
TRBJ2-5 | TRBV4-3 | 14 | CASSQEGSRETQYF
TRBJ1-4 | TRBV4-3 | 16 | CASSQSPAEGRVKLFF
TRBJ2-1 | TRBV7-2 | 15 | CASSHPRRGGNEQFF
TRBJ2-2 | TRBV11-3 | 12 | CASSPRTGELFF
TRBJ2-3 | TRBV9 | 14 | CASNLGQGTDTQYF
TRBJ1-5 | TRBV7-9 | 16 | CASSLGSGGRDQPQHF
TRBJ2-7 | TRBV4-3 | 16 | CASSHLSTATPYEQYF
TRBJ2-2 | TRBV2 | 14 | CASVLGESTGELFF
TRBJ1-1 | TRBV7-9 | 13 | CASSNGQNTEAFF
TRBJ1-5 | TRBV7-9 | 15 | CASSLDSHRNQPQHF
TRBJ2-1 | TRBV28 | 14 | CASSLVGRAGEQFF
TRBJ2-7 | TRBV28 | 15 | CASSLEVGQTYEQYF
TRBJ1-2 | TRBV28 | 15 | CASSRLARGSYGYTF
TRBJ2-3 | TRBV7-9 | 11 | CANSPIRTQYF
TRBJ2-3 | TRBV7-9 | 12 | CASSPNTDTQYF
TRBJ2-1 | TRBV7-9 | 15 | CASSLTGGNYNEQFF
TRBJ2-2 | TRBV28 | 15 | CASSRTGISTGELFF
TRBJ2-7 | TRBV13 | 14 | CASSYGTGGVGQYF
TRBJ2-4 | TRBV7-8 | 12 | CASSLGGDIQYF
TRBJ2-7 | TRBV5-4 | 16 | CASSLGAGAGTYEQYF
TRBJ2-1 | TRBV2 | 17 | CASSEAYGGRPYNEQFF
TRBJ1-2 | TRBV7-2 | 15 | CASSLEGRGAYGYTF
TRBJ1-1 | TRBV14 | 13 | CASSQDRDTEAFF
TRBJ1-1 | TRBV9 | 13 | CASSVAQNTEAFF
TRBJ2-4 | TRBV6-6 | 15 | CAISAGDLAKNIQYF
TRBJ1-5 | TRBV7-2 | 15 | CASSLVGVHNQPQHF
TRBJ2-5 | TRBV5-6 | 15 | CASSLDTGGEETQYF
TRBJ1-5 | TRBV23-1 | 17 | CASTTYARADSNQPQHF
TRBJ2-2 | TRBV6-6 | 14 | CASRKVGETGELFF
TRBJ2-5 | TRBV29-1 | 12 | CSVVTGEETQYF